This entry lists 3 T cell receptor beta chains sequenced from one sample in a study of early T cells in non-severe SARS-CoV-2 infection. From the 5' RACE reads, TCRdb called clonotypes with MiXCR, one entry per CDR3 protein. This table has 40,000 to 55,000 distinct CDR3 sequences, about 7.4% appearing once. The sequenced sample consisted of whole blood. These receptors originate from an adult who was a healthcare worker with PCR-confirmed SARS-CoV-2 infection or an uninfected control (not recorded which).

This clonotype was observed a handful of times. The rearrangement uses TRBV5-3 and TRBJ2-3; D unresolved. TRBV5-3 is recorded as an ORF, its role being uncertain. Trimming cost V 4 bases and J 0 bases, with 15 bases left between them. This CDR3 is 16 amino acids long. CDR3: CARSTVNNSSTDTQYF. The CDR3 DNA reads as TGTGCCAGAAGCACTGTCAACAATAGTAGCACAGATACGCAGTATTTT.

This chain uses TRBV7-9 with TRBJ1-5, with no clear D. The V end was cut by 3 bases, the J end by 5 bases, with 11 bases between. The V gene's germline CDR1 is SEHNR and CDR2 FQNEAQ (reference sequence). The CDR3 spans 14 residues. The CDR3 here is CASSLDSGDQPQHF. The CDR3, as DNA: TGTGCCAGCAGCTTGGATTCGGGCGATCAGCCCCAGCATTTT.

This clonotype was seen a handful of times. The chain carries TRBV29-1 and TRBJ2-1; possibly TRBD1 for D (5 bases). The germline V and J ends were trimmed by 4 bases and 7 bases, with 8 bases remaining between them. The CDR3 totals 11 residues. Germline V CDR1 and CDR2: SQVTM, ANQGSEA. The CDR3: CSVGRVNEQFF. The CDR3 DNA sequence: TGCAGCGTTGGCAGGGTTAATGAGCAGTTCTTC.